The 2 T cell receptor beta chains reported below all come from one sample, sequenced in a study of blood T cell repertoires in COVID-19. This table comes from immunoSEQ multiplex PCR, and its TCRdb copy is limited to in-frame clones, with some not included. The sample has 200,000 to 250,000 clones, approximately 83% seen once; the top ten hold around 2%. Sequencing was performed on peripheral blood. Receptors originate from a man in his thirties or forties who had recovered from COVID-19.

The chain uses TRBV7-2 and TRBJ2-3; 14 positions match TRBD2. This CDR3 region has 16 residues. V shed 1 base and J 4 bases; nucleotides not matched to a gene: 1. The V gene's germline CDR1 is SGHTA and CDR2 FQGNSA. CDR3 region: CASSLVTSGGADTQYF. CDR3 bases: TGTGCCAGCAGCTTAGTGACTAGCGGGGGGGCAGATACGCAGTATTTT.

The rearrangement links TRBV9 to TRBJ1-6; no clear D gene. Trimming stripped 0 bases from V and 5 bases from J, with 12 bases between. The CDR3 spans 16 residues. Germline V lookup: CDR1 SGDLS, CDR2 YYNGEE. Here the CDR3 DNA reads TGTGCCAGCAGCGTAGGTTACGGCGACAATAATTCACCCCTCCACTTT. Encoded protein: CASSVGYGDNNSPLHF. The whole variable domain, remainder taken from reference TRBV9 and TRBJ1-6, is DSGVTQTPKHLITATGQRVTLRCSPRSGDLSVYWYQQSLDQGLQFLIQYYNGEERAKGNILERFSAQQFPDLHSELNLSSLELGDSALYFCASSVGYGDNNSPLHFGNGTRLTVT.